The source of this T cell receptor (beta chain) is a study of OX40 agonist ivuxolimab in advanced cancers. Whole-study context: Patients received ivuxolimab, an agonistic anti-OX40 (CD134) antibody.

The CDR3 contains 16 residues. CDR1 is MDHEN and CDR2 is SYDVKM in the germline V gene. Between the trimmed V and J ends, which lost 4 bases and 0 bases, there was a span of 16 bases. Produced via immunoSEQ multiplex PCR; TCRdb's table is partial and in-frame only. The profile shows more than 95,000 clones, 92% of them singletons. General study findings and limits: The investigators did not determine what antigen specificity the expanded peripheral T cells had. Relatively little clonal expansion, among the lowest observed, appeared in partial responders at 0.1-3.0 mg/kg. CD4+ and CD8+ blood T cells expanded clonally by week 6 at 0.1 to 3.0 mg/kg.

Regarding this clone: Its antigen is as yet unknown.

The rearrangement links TRBV28 to TRBJ2-7, with D tentatively TRBD2 (5 bases). The TCR comes from an adult with an advanced solid tumor such as melanoma, head and neck, liver or kidney cancer. This specimen was CD4+ or CD8+ T cells sorted from blood, taken in a trial of the OX40 agonist ivuxolimab. CDR3 DNA: TGTGCCAGCAGTTATAGTGAGGGCTTAAGCTCCTACGAGCAGTACTTC. It specifies CASSYSEGLSSYEQYF.